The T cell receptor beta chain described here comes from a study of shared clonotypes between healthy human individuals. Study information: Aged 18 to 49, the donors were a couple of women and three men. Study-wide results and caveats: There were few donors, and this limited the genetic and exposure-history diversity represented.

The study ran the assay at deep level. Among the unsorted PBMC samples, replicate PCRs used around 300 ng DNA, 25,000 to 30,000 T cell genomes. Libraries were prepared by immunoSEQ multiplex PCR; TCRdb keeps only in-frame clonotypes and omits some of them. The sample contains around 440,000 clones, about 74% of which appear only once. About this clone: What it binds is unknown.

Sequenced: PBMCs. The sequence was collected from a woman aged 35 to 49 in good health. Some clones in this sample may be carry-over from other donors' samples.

The CDR3 reads CASSGREPGELFF. DNA of the CDR3: TGTGCCAGCAGCGGGCGCGAGCCCGGGGAGCTGTTTTTT. The gene calls are TRBV5-4 and TRBJ2-2; D remains ambiguous. Per the germline V gene, CDR1 is SGHNT and CDR2 is YYREEE (reference sequence). Between the trimmed V and J ends, which lost 4 bases and 6 bases, there was a span of 10 bases. The CDR3 is 13 amino acids.